This T cell receptor beta chain stems from a study of blood T cell repertoires in COVID-19. The CDR3 has 14 residues. Germline-derived CDR1 and CDR2 are ENHRY and SYGVKD. Trimming took off 4 bases at V and 1 base at J, with 7 bases between the two ends. Clones were sequenced by immunoSEQ multiplex PCR, and TCRdb holds only the in-frame ones, with some missing. The sample includes fewer than 60,000 clones, approximately 80% of them seen just once. The TCR comes from a human donor in a cohort sampled during active COVID-19. Source material: peripheral blood. The chain employs TRBV10-3 and TRBJ2-2, with D unclear. CDR3 nucleotide sequence: TGTGCCATCAGTGCTGCAGGGAACACCGGGGAGCTGTTTTTT. Translated, it gives CAISAAGNTGELFF.